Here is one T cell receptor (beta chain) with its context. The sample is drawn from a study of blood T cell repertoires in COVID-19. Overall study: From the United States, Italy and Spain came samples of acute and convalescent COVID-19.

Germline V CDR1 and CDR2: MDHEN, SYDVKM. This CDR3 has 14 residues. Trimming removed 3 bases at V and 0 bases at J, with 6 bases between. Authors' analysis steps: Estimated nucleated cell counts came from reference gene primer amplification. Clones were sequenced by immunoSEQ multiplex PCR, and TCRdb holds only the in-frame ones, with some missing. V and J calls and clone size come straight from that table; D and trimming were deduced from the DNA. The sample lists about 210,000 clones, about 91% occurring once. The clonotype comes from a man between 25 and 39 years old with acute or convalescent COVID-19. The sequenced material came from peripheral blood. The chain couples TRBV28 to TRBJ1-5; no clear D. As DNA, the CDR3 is TGTGCCAGCAGTTTGACTAATAGCAATCAGCCCCAGCATTTT. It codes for CASSLTNSNQPQHF.